The next 7 T cell receptor beta chains were all read from a single sample in a study of vaccination and CD4 T cells after COVID-19. Their specific antigens are unknown. Treatment described: approximately nine-day PBMC culture with coronavirus spike peptide pools or control peptides (ViraFEST assay). Sequence data for DNA of cultured CD4+ T cells were generated by the Oncomine TCR Beta short-read assay. MiXCR was run by TCRdb on the PCR reads, yielding one entry per CDR3 protein. The top ten clones hold approximately 23% of a sample with several thousand distinct CDR3 sequences, around 40% of them seen once. What was sequenced was CD4+ T cells from blood, cultured in vitro. These receptors were collected from a human donor who had recovered from COVID-19.

CDR3 region: CASSAEAHNTEAFF. CDR3 coding DNA: TGTGCCAGCAGCGCTGAGGCGCATAACACTGAAGCTTTCTTT. This rearrangement joins TRBV7-2 to TRBJ1-1; D gene ambiguous. Deletions cut 5 bases from V and 2 bases from J, with 12 bases between. The germline gives CDR1 SGHTA, CDR2 FQGNSA. The CDR3 loop spans 14 amino acids. Using reference TRBV7-2 and TRBJ1-1 for the parts outside the CDR3, the full variable domain is GAGVSQSPSNKVTEKGKDVELRCDPISGHTALYWYRQSLGQGLEFLIYFQGNSAPDKSGLPSDRFSAERTGGSVSTLTIQRTQQEDSAVYLCASSAEAHNTEAFFGQGTRLTVV.

The CDR3 reads CASSYRLPRGTQYF. CDR3 nucleotides: TGTGCCAGCAGTTATCGGCTCCCGAGGGGGACCCAGTACTTC. This chain links TRBV6-2 or TRBV6-3 with TRBJ2-5; perhaps D is TRBD1 or TRBD2 (5 bases each). V lost 3 bases and J lost 7, with 15 bases in between. Germline V gene data show CDR1 as MNHEY and CDR2 as SVGEGT. The length of the CDR3 is 14 residues.

This clonotype is medium-sized by share. The chain uses TRBV5-5 and TRBJ1-2; 8 nucleotides match TRBD1. This CDR3 contains 13 residues. From germline, CDR1 is SGHKS and CDR2 YYEKEE (reference sequence). V gave up 2 bases and J gave up 7 bases; unmatched junction bases: 4. The CDR3 sequence is CASSFQGAVGYTF. CDR3 nucleotides: TGTGCCAGCAGCTTCCAGGGGGCCGTTGGCTACACCTTC.

For the CDR3, the DNA is TGTGCCAGCAGCCCTAGCGGGAGTGTTAAAGAGACCCAGTACTTC. Amino acids: CASSPSGSVKETQYF. The J gene is TRBJ2-5, the V gene TRBV5-4; 10 positions match TRBD2. The germline V gene has CDR1 SGHNT and CDR2 YYREEE (reference sequence). This CDR3 is 15 amino acids long. Trimming took 4 bases from V and 3 from J; bases not matched to a gene: 6.

This clonotype qualifies as medium-sized. CDR3 region: CASSLGYSDEQYF. The CDR3 nucleotides are TGCGCCAGCAGCTTAGGGTACAGCGACGAGCAGTACTTC. The chain employs TRBV5-1 and TRBJ2-7; D remains ambiguous. Trimming removed 2 bases at V and 5 bases at J, with 11 bases between. From germline, CDR1 is SGHRS and CDR2 YFSETQ. There are 13 residues in the CDR3.

By its share, this clonotype is medium-sized (0.01 to 0.1%). The chain is built from TRBV7-9 and TRBJ2-3; no firm D call. Trimming left V 5 bases short and J 0 bases short, with 3 bases between. CDR3 length: 12 amino acids. Germline CDR1 and CDR2: SEHNR and FQNEAQ (reference sequence). CDR3 coding DNA: TGTGCCAGCAGCCCGAGCACAGATACGCAGTATTTT. It yields the protein CASSPSTDTQYF.

The gene calls are TRBV24-1 and TRBJ2-3; D not resolved. Germline V CDR1 and CDR2: KGHDR, SFDVKD. Trimming removed 6 bases at V and 8 bases at J, with 14 bases between. The CDR3 is 13 residues long. The CDR3 bases are TGTGCCACCAGTTCCGGGCTCGGTGGTACGCAGTATTTT. Protein product: CATSSGLGGTQYF.